This entry lists 22 T cell receptor beta chains sequenced from one sample in a study of vaccination and CD4 T cells after COVID-19. With the Oncomine TCR Beta short-read assay, DNA from cultured CD4+ T cells was sequenced. TCRdb re-analysed the PCR reads in MiXCR, keeping a single row per CDR3 protein. The data show about 19,000 distinct CDR3 sequences, with around 52% seen just once and 6.5% to 8.5% held by the top ten. For these TCRs, the target antigens are not known. As for treatment: approximately 9-day PBMC culture with coronavirus spike peptide pools or control peptides (ViraFEST assay). Input material: CD4+ T cells from blood, cultured in vitro. The receptors originated from a human donor who had recovered from COVID-19.

CDR3 in amino acids: CASSYMGNTGELFF. The CDR3 nucleotides read TGTGCCAGCAGTTACATGGGGAACACCGGGGAGCTGTTTTTT. The gene calls are TRBV6-5 and TRBJ2-2; D unclear. Germline V gene lookup returns CDR1 MNHEY and CDR2 SVGAGI. CDR3 length equals 14 residues. V lost 2 bases and J 1 base, leaving 5 bases between the germline ends.

This clonotype was detected once. J is TRBJ1-1 and V is TRBV6-1, with 9 bases identical to TRBD1. The germline gives CDR1 MNHNS, CDR2 SASEGT. The CDR3 is 11 residues long. V shed 10 bases, J shed 5 bases, and the junction held 2 bases outside the gene matches. CDR3 sequence (DNA): TGTGCCACAGGACAGGGGACTGAAGCTTTCTTT. Protein sequence: CATGQGTEAFF.

This rearrangement joins TRBV18 to TRBJ1-1; TRBD1 aligns across 9 bases. Losses at the gene ends were 2 bases for V and 0 bases for J; bases not matched to a gene: 1. CDR1 and CDR2 from the germline V gene are KGHSH and LQKENI. The CDR3 has 15 residues. The CDR3 is CASSPGTGMNTEAFF. The CDR3 nucleotides read TGTGCCAGCTCACCAGGGACAGGGATGAACACTGAAGCTTTCTTT. The full variable domain, rest sourced from reference TRBV18 and TRBJ1-1, is NAGVMQNPRHLVRRRGQEARLRCSPMKGHSHVYWYRQLPEEGLKFMVYLQKENIIDESGMPKERFSAEFPKEGPSILRIQQVVRGDSAAYFCASSPGTGMNTEAFFGQGTRLTVV.

The chain combines TRBV19 with TRBJ1-2, with D perhaps matching TRBD1 (6 bases). The germline gives CDR1 LNHDA, CDR2 SQIVND (reference sequence). The CDR3 has 14 residues. Trimming cost V 3 bases and J 7 bases, with 15 bases left between them. CDR3 loop: CASSITQGGVGYTF. In DNA form, the CDR3 reads TGTGCCAGTAGTATTACACAGGGAGGAGTTGGCTACACCTTC.

The chain is built from TRBV7-3 and TRBJ1-1; D is unclear. Looked up from germline, CDR1 is SGHTA and CDR2 is FQGTGA. Trimming took 6 bases from V and 1 from J, leaving 12 bases between them. The CDR3 length is 14 residues. CDR3 region: CASSSSNGNTEAFF. The CDR3 DNA follows: TGTGCCAGCAGTTCGTCAAACGGGAACACTGAAGCTTTCTTT. The full variable domain, its missing parts supplied by reference TRBV7-3 and TRBJ1-1, is GAGVSQTPSNKVTEKGKYVELRCDPISGHTALYWYRQSLGQGPEFLIYFQGTGAADDSGLPNDRFFAVRPEGSVSTLKIQRTERGDSAVYLCASSSSNGNTEAFFGQGTRLTVV.

The genes are TRBV3-1 and TRBJ2-1; 7 positions agree with TRBD1. J gave up 14 bases and V 1 base, and 5 bases lay outside the gene matches. The CDR3 length is 12 residues. The germline CDR1 and CDR2 sequences are LGHDT and YNNKEL (reference sequence). CDR3 sequence (DNA): TGTGCCAGCAGCCAAGGCGGAACAGGGGAGTTCTTC. This encodes CASSQGGTGEFF.

This chain uses TRBV7-9 with TRBJ1-5; D remains ambiguous. CDR3 length: 15 residues. Deletions cut 0 bases from V and 9 bases from J, with 15 bases between. Germline loops: CDR1 SEHNR, CDR2 FQNEAQ (reference sequence). CDR3 DNA: TGTGCCAGCAGCTTAGCGGGAGGTAAAGAGTCGCCCCAGCATTTT. Translating it yields CASSLAGGKESPQHF.

The chain joins TRBV6-1 to TRBJ2-3; a weak D match, TRBD1 (6 bases). The CDR3 extends over 16 amino acids. The germline V gene encodes CDR1 MNHNS and CDR2 SASEGT. V was cut by 6 bases and J by 2 bases, with 18 bases left in between. The DNA of the CDR3 is TGTGCCAGCAGCTCCCGAGGGGACATAAACACAGATACGCAGTATTTT. Protein product: CASSSRGDINTDTQYF.

Regarding this clonotype: Compared with germline, one end of the junction differs, possibly owing to a read error. The chain combines TRBV19 with TRBJ1-1; 7 bases align to TRBD1. This CDR3 has 14 residues. Germline V gene sequence: CDR1 LNHDA, CDR2 SQIVND (reference sequence). DNA of the CDR3: TGTGCCTGTAGTATTCCACAGGGGCCCACTGAAGCTTTCTTT. This encodes CACSIPQGPTEAFF.

The rearrangement links TRBV28 to TRBJ1-5; TRBD1 matches 9 bases. The CDR3 sequence is 14 residues long. V gave up 5 bases and J gave up 6 bases; unmatched junction bases: 5. The germline V gene has CDR1 MDHEN and CDR2 SYDVKM. Written as DNA, the CDR3 is TGTGCCAGCAGTCTCCGGGACAGGGCTCAGCCCCAGCATTTT. Residues: CASSLRDRAQPQHF. Full variable domain (rest looked up from reference TRBV28 and TRBJ1-5): DVKVTQSSRYLVKRTGEKVFLECVQDMDHENMFWYRQDPGLGLRLIYFSYDVKMKEKGDIPEGYSVSREKKERFSLILESASTNQTSMYLCASSLRDRAQPQHFGDGTRLSIL.

J is TRBJ2-3 and V is TRBV7-9, with a possible D match to TRBD2 (5 bases). The length of the CDR3 is 13 residues. Germline V gene sequence: CDR1 SEHNR, CDR2 FQNEAQ (reference sequence). The V and J ends lost 4 bases and 4 bases respectively, with 9 bases between them. The CDR3 bases are TGTGCCAGCAGCTACATCGGGGCAGATACGCAGTATTTT. It specifies CASSYIGADTQYF.

V gene TRBV7-3 combines with J gene TRBJ2-3; D not resolved. CDR3 length: 13 amino acids. Germline V gene data show CDR1 as SGHTA and CDR2 as FQGTGA. Trimming stripped 4 bases from V and 3 bases from J, with 8 bases between. The CDR3 reads CASSSAYTDTQYF. The CDR3, as DNA: TGTGCCAGCAGCTCCGCCTATACAGATACGCAGTATTTT.

The chain carries TRBV27 and TRBJ2-7; D is perhaps TRBD1 or TRBD2 (5 bases each). V lost 5 bases and J 7 bases, leaving 15 bases between the germline ends. Germline CDR1 is MNHEY and CDR2 is SMNVEV (reference sequence). This CDR3 has 13 residues. CDR3 DNA sequence: TGTGCCAGCAGTCCGCCGGGACCCCGGGAGCAGTACTTC. Protein sequence: CASSPPGPREQYF.

This clonotype has more than one count but fewer than ten. The rearrangement uses TRBV19 and TRBJ2-2; the match to TRBD2 covers 9 bases. The CDR3 is 17 amino acids. V shed 5 bases and J 6 bases; nucleotides not matched to a gene: 13. In germline, CDR1 is LNHDA, CDR2 SQIVND (reference sequence). The CDR3 DNA sequence: TGTGCCAGTAGTCCCGGCAGGGCGGGAGGGCCAGCCGGGGAGCTGTTTTTT. Translated: CASSPGRAGGPAGELFF. Using reference TRBV19 and TRBJ2-2 for the parts outside the CDR3, the full variable domain is DGGITQSPKYLFRKEGQNVTLSCEQNLNHDAMYWYRQDPGQGLRLIYYSQIVNDFQKGDIAEGYSVSREKKESFPLTVTSAQKNPTAFYLCASSPGRAGGPAGELFFGEGSRLTVL.

CDR3 nucleotides: TGTGCCTGGAACGGCGGGCCAGGGGGCGATGAGCAGTTCTTC. Residues: CAWNGGPGGDEQFF. The genes are TRBV30 and TRBJ2-1, with 8 positions matching TRBD1. CDR3 size: 14 residues. Losses at the gene ends were 4 bases for V and 8 bases for J; bases not matched to a gene: 10. Germline lookup yields CDR1 GTSNPN and CDR2 SVGIG (reference sequence).

The chain links TRBV10-3 to TRBJ1-1, with a weak D call TRBD1 (6 bases). The germline V gene has CDR1 ENHRY and CDR2 SYGVKD. This CDR3 has 15 amino acids. With 6 bases removed from V and 1 base from J, the gap between germline ends came to 15 bases. The CDR3 nucleotides are TGTGCCATCAGCCGCCTTACGGGACAGAACACTGAAGCTTTCTTT. The encoded protein is CAISRLTGQNTEAFF.

Of note for this clonotype: One end of the junction fails to match germline, which may point to a read error. The genes are TRBV20-1 and TRBJ1-2; perhaps TRBD1 as D (6 bases). This CDR3 has 14 residues. Germline V gene lookup returns CDR1 DFQATT and CDR2 SNEGSKA (reference sequence). CDR3 amino acids: CSAPLPTGNYGCTF. CDR3 sequence (DNA): TGCAGTGCTCCCCTCCCTACAGGGAACTATGGCTGCACCTTC.

The chain links TRBV19 to TRBJ2-3, with TRBD2 matching 9 bases. The length of the CDR3 is 14 residues. From germline, CDR1 is LNHDA and CDR2 SQIVND (reference sequence). The V and J ends lost 4 bases and 6 bases, in that order; junction bases with no gene match: 5. The CDR3 bases are TGTGCCAGTAGTACTAGCGGGGTCCCGGATACGCAGTATTTT. Translating gives CASSTSGVPDTQYF.

This clonotype has just a few counts. The chain combines TRBV2 with TRBJ1-2, with D hard to call. The germline V gene has CDR1 SNHLY and CDR2 FYNNEI. V lost 4 bases, J lost 4 bases, and 16 bases lay in between. CDR3 length: 15 residues. The CDR3 region is CASSGPVQLVYGYTF. The DNA for the CDR3 is TGTGCCAGCAGTGGCCCTGTACAGTTGGTCTATGGCTACACCTTC.

In its sample, this clonotype was seen a few times. This chain joins TRBV10-1 and TRBJ2-3; D is unresolved. Germline V lookup: CDR1 WNHNN, CDR2 SYGVQD (reference sequence). The CDR3 is made up of 14 amino acids. V lost 0 bases, J lost 6 bases, and 10 bases lay in between. The CDR3 sequence is CASSESGRTDTQYF. DNA of the CDR3: TGCGCCAGCAGTGAGTCGGGCAGAACCGATACGCAGTATTTT.

The V and J genes are TRBV12-3 or TRBV12-4 and TRBJ2-2, with D tentatively TRBD1 or TRBD2 (7 bases each). CDR3 length: 14 amino acids. The V end lost 4 bases, the J end lost 5 bases, and 11 bases lay between the germline ends. CDR3 DNA: TGTGCCAGCAGTTCCAGGGGGGGGACCGGGGAGCTGTTTTTT. Translating it yields CASSSRGGTGELFF.

In this sample, this clonotype turned up a few times. This rearrangement joins TRBV27 to TRBJ2-5; a possible D gene is TRBD2 (7 bases). Germline loops: CDR1 MNHEY, CDR2 SMNVEV (reference sequence). The CDR3 consists of 14 residues. V lost 3 bases, J lost 5 bases, and 13 bases lay in between. The chain's CDR3 is CASSFLQGGETQYF. The CDR3 DNA follows: TGTGCCAGCAGTTTCCTACAGGGAGGGGAGACCCAGTACTTC.